The clone carrying this T cell receptor beta chain was seen a few times. Its antigen is not known. This entry belongs to a study of long-term antiretroviral therapy in people with HIV. Findings and limits, study-wide: Compared with controls, HIV repertoires showed narrower CDR3 length ranges. Documentation of ART adherence, viral resistance or therapy changes was absent.

They ran version v3.0 of the immunoSEQ assay at survey level. Researchers set sequencing to target about 35,000-55,000 T-cell genomes per sample. This table comes from immunoSEQ multiplex PCR, and its TCRdb copy is limited to in-frame clones, with some not included. The sample has 25,000 to 35,000 clones, just under 80% seen once. Everyone in the study who had HIV was treated in the United States. CDR3 length equals 15 residues. CDR1 and CDR2 (germline): SGHRS, YFSETQ. Germline trimming cut 0 bases from V and 9 bases from J; bases unmatched to any gene: 6. The sample was unsorted PBMCs, taken 3.1 years after starting antiretroviral therapy. This sequence originates from a woman aged 50 to 60 with HIV. V is TRBV5-1 and J is TRBJ1-6, with 7 bases lining up with TRBD1. The CDR3 here is CASSLARNRGSPLHF. As DNA, the CDR3 is TGCGCCAGCAGCTTGGCCAGAAACAGGGGTTCACCCCTCCACTTT. Filled out from reference TRBV5-1 and TRBJ1-6, the complete variable domain reads KAGVTQTPRYLIKTRGQQVTLSCSPISGHRSVSWYQQTPGQGLQFLFEYFSETQRNKGNFPGRFSGRQFSNSRSEMNVSTLELGDSALYLCASSLARNRGSPLHFGNGTRLTVT.